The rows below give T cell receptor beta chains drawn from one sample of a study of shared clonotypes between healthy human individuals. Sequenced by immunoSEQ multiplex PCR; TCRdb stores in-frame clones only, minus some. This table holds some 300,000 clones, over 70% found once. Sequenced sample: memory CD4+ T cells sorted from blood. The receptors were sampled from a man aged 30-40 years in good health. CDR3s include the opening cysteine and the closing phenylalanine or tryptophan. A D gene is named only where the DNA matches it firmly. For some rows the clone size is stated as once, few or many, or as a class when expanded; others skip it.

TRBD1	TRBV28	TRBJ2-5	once	TGTGCCAGCAGTTTAGGGGGACAGCAAGAGACCCAGTACTTC	CASSLGGQQETQYF
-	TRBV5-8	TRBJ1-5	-	TGTGCCAGCAGCTTGCGCGGGCCTCTCCGGCAGCCCCAGCATTTT	CASSLRGPLRQPQHF
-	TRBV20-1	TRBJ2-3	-	TGCAGTGAGCAGAGCACAGATACGCAGTATTTT	CSEQSTDTQYF
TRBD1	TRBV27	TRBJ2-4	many	TGTGCCAGCAGTGCCCTGGACAGGGCCAAAAACATTCAGTACTTC	CASSALDRAKNIQYF
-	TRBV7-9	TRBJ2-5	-	TGTGCCAGCAGCCCCGGCGGTGGGTGGGTGGAGACCCAGTACTTC	CASSPGGGWVETQYF
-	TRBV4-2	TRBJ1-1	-	TGTGCCAGCAGCCAAGATGGAGGGGCCGGGGAAGCTTTCTTT	CASSQDGGAGEAFF
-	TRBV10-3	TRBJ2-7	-	TGTGCCATCAGTGAATCCCTTAATCCCCACGAGCAGTACTTC	CAISESLNPHEQYF
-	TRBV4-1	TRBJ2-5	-	TGCGCCAGCAGCCAAGCTGAGACGACTCGGGAGACCCAGTACTTC	CASSQAETTRETQYF
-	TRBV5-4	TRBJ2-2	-	TGTGCCAGCAGCTTGCTCTCCACGAACACCGGGGAGCTGTTTTTT	CASSLLSTNTGELFF
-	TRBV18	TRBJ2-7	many	TGTGCCAGCTCACCAAACGGATTCTCCTACGAGCAGTACTTC	CASSPNGFSYEQYF
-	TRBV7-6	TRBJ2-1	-	TGTGCCAGCAGCTTAGCGAGACACAATGAGCAGTTCTTC	CASSLARHNEQFF
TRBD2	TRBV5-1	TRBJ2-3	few	TGCGCCAGCACCCAACTAGCGGGAGACACAGATACGCAGTATTTT	CASTQLAGDTDTQYF
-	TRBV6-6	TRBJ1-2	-	TGTGCCAGCAGCCGGTCGGCAGGGGCGAACTATGGCTACACCTTC	CASSRSAGANYGYTF
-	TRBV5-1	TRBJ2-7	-	TGCGCCAGCAGCTTGGGGGACTCAGCCCGAGAGCAGTACTTC	CASSLGDSAREQYF
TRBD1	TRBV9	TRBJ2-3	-	TGTGCCAGCAGCGCCTTCGACAGGGCGGATACGCAGTATTTT	CASSAFDRADTQYF
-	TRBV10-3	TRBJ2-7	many	TGTGCCATCAAGATAGGGGGTGGATCCTACGAGCAGTACTTC	CAIKIGGGSYEQYF
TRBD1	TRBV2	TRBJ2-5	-	TGTGCCAGTACGACAGGGGGGTACCAAGAGACCCAGTACTTC	CASTTGGYQETQYF
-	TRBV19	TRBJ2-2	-	TGTGCCAGTAGTCCATCCGGGAGACAGACCGGGGAGCTGTTTTTT	CASSPSGRQTGELFF
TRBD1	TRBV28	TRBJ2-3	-	TGTGCCAGCAGTTTAGCCCTATGGGGACAGGGGGCAAATACGCAGTATTTT	CASSLALWGQGANTQYF
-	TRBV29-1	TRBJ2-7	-	TGCAGCGTTTCCTTCGGGAGAGGGTACGAGCAGTACTTC	CSVSFGRGYEQYF
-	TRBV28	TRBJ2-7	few	TGTGCCAGCAGTCGCCCCGGGACCAAATCCTACGAGCAGTACTTC	CASSRPGTKSYEQYF
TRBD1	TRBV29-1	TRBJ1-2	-	TGCAGCGTCGACAGGGTAAACTATGGCTACACCTTC	CSVDRVNYGYTF
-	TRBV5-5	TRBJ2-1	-	TGTGCCAGCAGCTTGAGGGAGTCCTACAATGAGCAGTTCTTC	CASSLRESYNEQFF
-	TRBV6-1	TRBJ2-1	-	TGTGCCAGCAGTGAAGCGGGAACTGGACCCTACAATGAGCAGTTCTTC	CASSEAGTGPYNEQFF
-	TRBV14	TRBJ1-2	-	TGTGCCAGCAGCCAAGTCGACGGCTATGGCTACACCTTC	CASSQVDGYGYTF
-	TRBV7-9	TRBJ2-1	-	TGTGCCAGCAGCTTAGCAGGCCGCAGTGAGCAGTTCTTC	CASSLAGRSEQFF
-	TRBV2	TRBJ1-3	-	TGTGCCAGCAGTGAGCTGGGCAGGGGAGACACCATATATTTT	CASSELGRGDTIYF
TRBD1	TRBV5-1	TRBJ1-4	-	TGCGCCAGCAGCACCCAGGGGGCTGAAGAAAAACTGTTTTTT	CASSTQGAEEKLFF
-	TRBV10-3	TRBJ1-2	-	TGTGCCATCAGATTTGAGGGGGGTGGCTACACCTTC	CAIRFEGGGYTF
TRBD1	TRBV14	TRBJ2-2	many	TGTGCCAGCAGCTTAACCGTAAGGGGGCTTTCAACCGGGGAGCTGTTTTTT	CASSLTVRGLSTGELFF
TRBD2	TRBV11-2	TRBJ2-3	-	TGTGCCAGCAGCTCGGGACTAGCGGTGACAGATACGCAGTATTTT	CASSSGLAVTDTQYF
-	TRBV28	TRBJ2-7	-	TGTGCCAGCAGTTTATGGGTAGGAGGTGGCTACGAGCAGTACTTC	CASSLWVGGGYEQYF
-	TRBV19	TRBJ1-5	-	TGTGCCAGTAGTATATACGGGACCAGCAATCAGCCCCAGCATTTT	CASSIYGTSNQPQHF
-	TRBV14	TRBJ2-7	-	TGTGCCAGCAGCCAACAACTACGGTCTAGGGAGCAGTACTTC	CASSQQLRSREQYF
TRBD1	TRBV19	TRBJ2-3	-	TGTGCCAGTATTCAGGGACAGGGGGCAGATACGCAGTATTTT	CASIQGQGADTQYF
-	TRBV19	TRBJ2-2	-	TGTGCCAGTAGTGGAAAAAGGACGCGCCCGGGGGAGCTGTTTTTT	CASSGKRTRPGELFF
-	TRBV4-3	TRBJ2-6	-	TGCGCCAGCAGCCAAAGGGACTCCAACGTCCTGACTTTC	CASSQRDSNVLTF
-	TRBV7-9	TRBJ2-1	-	TGTGCCAGCAGCTTAGCGCAGGGGTTGGGTTACAATGAGCAGTTCTTC	CASSLAQGLGYNEQFF
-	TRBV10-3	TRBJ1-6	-	TGTGCCATGACGGGACAACTCAATTCACCCCTCCACTTT	CAMTGQLNSPLHF
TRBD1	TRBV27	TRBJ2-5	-	TGTGCCAGCACCTCGCAAGGGGGCCTGGAGACCCAGTACTTC	CASTSQGGLETQYF
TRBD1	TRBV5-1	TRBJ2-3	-	TGCGCCAGCAGCTTGGCCAGGCAGGGGGTAGATACGCAGTATTTT	CASSLARQGVDTQYF